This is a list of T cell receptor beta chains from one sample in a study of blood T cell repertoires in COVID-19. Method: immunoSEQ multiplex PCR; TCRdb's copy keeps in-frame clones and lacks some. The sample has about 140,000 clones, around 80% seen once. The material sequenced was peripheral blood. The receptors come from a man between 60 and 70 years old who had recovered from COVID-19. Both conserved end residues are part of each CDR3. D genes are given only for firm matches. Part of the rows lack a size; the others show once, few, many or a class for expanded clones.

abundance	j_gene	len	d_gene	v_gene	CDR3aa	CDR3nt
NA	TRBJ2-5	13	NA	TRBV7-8	CASSRDLGETQYF	TGTGCCAGCAGCCGGGACTTAGGGGAGACCCAGTACTTC
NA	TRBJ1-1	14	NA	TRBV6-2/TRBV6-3	CASRPTGANTEAFF	TGTGCCAGCAGACCTACAGGTGCGAACACTGAAGCTTTCTTT
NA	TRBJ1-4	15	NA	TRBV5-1	CASSLVIGSNEKLFF	TGCGCCAGCAGCTTGGTAATAGGGAGTAATGAAAAACTGTTTTTT
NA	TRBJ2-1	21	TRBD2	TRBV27	CASSLSFPGLAGGSSYNEQFF	TGTGCCAGCAGTTTATCGTTTCCGGGACTAGCGGGAGGAAGCTCCTACAATGAGCAGTTCTTC
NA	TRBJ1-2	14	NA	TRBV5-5	CASSLEEGRPGYTF	TGTGCCAGCAGCCTTGAGGAGGGGAGGCCTGGCTACACCTTC
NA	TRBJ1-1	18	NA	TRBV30	CAWSGSDTSFGHNTEAFF	TGTGCCTGGAGTGGATCAGACACGTCTTTCGGACATAACACTGAAGCTTTCTTT
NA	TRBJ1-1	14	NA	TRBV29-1	CSVSLGGRGTEAFF	TGCAGCGTTTCTCTCGGGGGACGTGGGACTGAAGCTTTCTTT
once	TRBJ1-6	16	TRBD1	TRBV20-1	CSASPSPGTDNSPLHF	TGCAGTGCAAGTCCATCTCCGGGGACAGATAATTCACCCCTCCACTTT
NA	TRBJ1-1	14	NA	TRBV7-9	CASSLGMRYTEAFF	TGTGCCAGCAGCTTAGGCATGAGATACACTGAAGCTTTCTTT
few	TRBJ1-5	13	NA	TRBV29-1	CSVVQGSNQPQHF	TGCAGCGTTGTACAGGGTAGCAATCAGCCCCAGCATTTT
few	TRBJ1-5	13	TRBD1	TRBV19	CATRDREHQPQHF	TGTGCCACTAGGGACAGGGAACATCAGCCCCAGCATTTT
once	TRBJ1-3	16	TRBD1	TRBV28	CASSKLRGQGGNTIYF	TGTGCCAGCAGCAAACTCAGGGGGCAGGGTGGAAACACCATATATTTT
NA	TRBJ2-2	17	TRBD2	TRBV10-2	CASSEPGLAGNTGELFF	TGCGCCAGCAGTGAGCCTGGACTAGCGGGAAACACCGGGGAGCTGTTTTTT
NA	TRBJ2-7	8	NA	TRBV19	CPSWRVYF	TGTCCTTCATGGAGGGTGTACTTC
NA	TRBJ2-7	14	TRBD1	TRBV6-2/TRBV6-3	CASSRTGGVHEQYF	TGTGCCAGCAGCCGAACAGGGGGAGTCCACGAGCAGTACTTC
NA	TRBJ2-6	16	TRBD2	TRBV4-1	CASGTSGRTGANVLTF	TGCGCCAGCGGGACTAGCGGGAGAACTGGGGCCAACGTCCTGACTTTC
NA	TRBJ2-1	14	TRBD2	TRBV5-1	CASTLGGRADEQFF	TGCGCCAGCACCCTTGGCGGGAGGGCCGATGAGCAGTTCTTC
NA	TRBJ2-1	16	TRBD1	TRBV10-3	CAISEPGQGPYNEQFF	TGTGCCATCAGTGAGCCGGGACAGGGGCCCTACAATGAGCAGTTCTTC
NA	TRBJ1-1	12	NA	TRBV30	CAWGAGRTEAFF	TGTGCCTGGGGGGCAGGGCGCACTGAAGCTTTCTTT
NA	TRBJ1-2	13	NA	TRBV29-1	CSAMTGANYGYTF	TGCAGCGCTATGACAGGAGCTAACTATGGCTACACCTTC
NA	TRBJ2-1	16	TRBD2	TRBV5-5	CASSATGTSGKNEQFF	TGTGCCAGCAGCGCCACCGGGACTAGCGGAAAAAATGAGCAGTTCTTC
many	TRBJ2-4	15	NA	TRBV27	CASLTGALAKNIQYF	TGTGCCAGCCTTACAGGTGCTCTAGCCAAAAACATTCAGTACTTC
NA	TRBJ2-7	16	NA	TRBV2	CASTNLIDLSSYEQYF	TGTGCCAGCACCAACTTAATAGATCTTAGCTCCTACGAGCAGTACTTC
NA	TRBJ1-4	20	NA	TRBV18	CASSPLSWQGLLSTNEKLFF	TGTGCCAGCTCACCTTTGTCATGGCAGGGGCTCCTTTCAACTAATGAAAAACTGTTTTTT
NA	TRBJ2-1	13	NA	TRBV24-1	CATSDFQAGEQFF	TGTGCCACCAGTGATTTCCAAGCGGGTGAGCAGTTCTTC
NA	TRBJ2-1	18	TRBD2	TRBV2	CASNPSGRVISSYNEQFF	TGTGCCAGCAACCCTAGCGGGAGGGTCATTTCGTCCTACAATGAGCAGTTCTTC
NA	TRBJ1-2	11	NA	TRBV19	CATRQGLGYTF	TGTGCCACTCGCCAGGGTTTAGGCTACACCTTC
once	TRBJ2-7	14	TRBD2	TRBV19	CASSINSGSIEQYF	TGTGCCAGTAGTATAAATAGCGGGAGTATCGAGCAGTACTTC
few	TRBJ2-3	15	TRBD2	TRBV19	CASSIGGLSSDTQYF	TGTGCCAGTAGTATAGGGGGACTAAGCTCAGATACGCAGTATTTT
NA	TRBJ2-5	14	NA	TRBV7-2	CASSLTRERGTQYF	TGTGCCAGCAGCTTGACTAGAGAACGTGGAACCCAGTACTTC
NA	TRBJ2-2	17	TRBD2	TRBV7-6	CASSAASSGVNTGELFF	TGTGCCAGCAGCGCGGCCTCTAGCGGGGTGAACACCGGGGAGCTGTTTTTT
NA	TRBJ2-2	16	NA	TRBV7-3	CASSLRSGGRSGELFF	TGTGCCAGCAGCCTAAGGTCGGGGGGCCGATCCGGGGAGCTGTTTTTT
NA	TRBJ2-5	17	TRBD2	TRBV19	CASSSGLAGGSQETQYF	TGTGCCAGTAGTTCGGGACTAGCGGGAGGGTCACAAGAGACCCAGTACTTC
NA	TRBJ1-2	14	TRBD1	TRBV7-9	CASSAGQGDYGYTF	TGTGCCAGCAGCGCCGGACAGGGTGACTATGGCTACACCTTC
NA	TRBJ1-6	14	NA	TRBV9	CASSLAGEGSPLHF	TGTGCCAGCAGCCTCGCAGGGGAGGGTTCACCCCTCCACTTT
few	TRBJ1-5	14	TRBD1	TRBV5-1	CASSLEGGDQPQHF	TGCGCCAGCAGCTTGGAAGGGGGCGATCAGCCCCAGCATTTT
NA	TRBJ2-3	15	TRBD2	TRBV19	CASGGLAGGGDTQYF	TGTGCCAGTGGGGGACTAGCGGGTGGAGGAGATACGCAGTATTTT
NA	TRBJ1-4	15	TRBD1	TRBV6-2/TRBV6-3	CASTYGDRGNEKLFF	TGTGCCAGCACTTACGGGGACAGGGGAAATGAAAAACTGTTTTTT
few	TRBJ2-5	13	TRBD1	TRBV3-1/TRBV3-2	CASTPRGRETQYF	TGTGCCAGCACACCAAGGGGGCGAGAGACCCAGTACTTC
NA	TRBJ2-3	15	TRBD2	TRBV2	CASGRLAGAPDTQYF	TGTGCCAGCGGCCGACTAGCGGGGGCCCCAGATACGCAGTATTTT
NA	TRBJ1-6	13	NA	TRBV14	CASSHRGKSPLHF	TGTGCCAGCAGCCATCGGGGGAAATCACCCCTCCACTTT
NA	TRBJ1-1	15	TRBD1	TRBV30	CAWSLEPDRGGEAFF	TGTGCCTGGAGTCTCGAACCGGACAGGGGGGGGGAAGCTTTCTTT
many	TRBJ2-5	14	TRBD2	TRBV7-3	CASSLRLAQETQYF	TGTGCCAGCAGCTTAAGACTAGCGCAAGAGACCCAGTACTTC
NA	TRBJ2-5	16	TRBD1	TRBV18	CASSPPAQGVGETQYF	TGTGCCAGCTCACCACCAGCACAGGGGGTAGGCGAGACCCAGTACTTC
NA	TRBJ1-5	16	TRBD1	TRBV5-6	CASSVGTGISNQPQHF	TGTGCCAGCAGCGTAGGGACAGGGATTAGCAATCAGCCCCAGCATTTT
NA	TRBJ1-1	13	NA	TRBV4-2	CASSQGRDTEAFF	TGTGCCAGCAGCCAAGGCAGGGACACTGAAGCTTTCTTT
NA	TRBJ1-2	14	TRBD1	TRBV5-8	CASSLGTGYGGYTF	TGTGCCAGCAGCTTGGGGACAGGGTACGGTGGCTACACCTTC
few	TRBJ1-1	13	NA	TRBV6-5	CASSYARNTEAFF	TGTGCCAGCAGTTATGCGCGTAACACTGAAGCTTTCTTT
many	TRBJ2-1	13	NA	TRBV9	CASSDSSGNEQFF	TGTGCCAGCAGCGATTCAAGCGGCAATGAGCAGTTCTTC
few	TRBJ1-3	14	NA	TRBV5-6	CASSSLSSGNTIYF	TGTGCCAGCAGCTCCTTGAGTTCTGGAAACACCATATATTTT
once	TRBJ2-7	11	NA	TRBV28	CASRNFYEQYF	TGTGCCAGCAGGAACTTTTACGAGCAGTACTTC
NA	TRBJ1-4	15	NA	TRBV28	CASSAPGRVAEKLFF	TGTGCCAGCAGTGCCCCGGGGAGGGTAGCAGAAAAACTGTTTTTT
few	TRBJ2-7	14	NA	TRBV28	CAPPRREQPYEQYF	TGTGCCCCGCCGCGGAGGGAGCAACCCTACGAGCAGTACTTC
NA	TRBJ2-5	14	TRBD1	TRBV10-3	CAIRPGTGQETQYF	TGTGCCATCAGACCCGGGACAGGTCAAGAGACCCAGTACTTC